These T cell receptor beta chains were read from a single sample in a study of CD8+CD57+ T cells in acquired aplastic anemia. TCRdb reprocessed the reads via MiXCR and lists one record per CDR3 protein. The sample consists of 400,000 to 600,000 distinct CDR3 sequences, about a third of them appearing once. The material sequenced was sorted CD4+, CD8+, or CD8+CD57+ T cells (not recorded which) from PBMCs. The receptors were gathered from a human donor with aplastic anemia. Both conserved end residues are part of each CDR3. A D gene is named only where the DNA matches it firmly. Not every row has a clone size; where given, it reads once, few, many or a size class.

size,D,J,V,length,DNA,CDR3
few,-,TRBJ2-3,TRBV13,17,TGTGCCTCCCGGGTTTACCTAGACGCGGTCGGCACAGATACGCAGTATTTT,CASRVYLDAVGTDTQYF
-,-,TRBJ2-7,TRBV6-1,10,TGTGCCAGCAGTGAGTGGGAGCAGTACTTC,CASSEWEQYF
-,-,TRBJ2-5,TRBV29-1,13,TGCAGCTCCAGACAAGGGAAATGGAAGACCCAGTACTTC,CSSRQGKWKTQYF
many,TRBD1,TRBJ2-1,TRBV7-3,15,TGTGCCAGCAGTCTCGGGACAGGGGGAAACAATGAGCAGTTCTTC,CASSLGTGGNNEQFF
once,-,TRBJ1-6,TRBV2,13,TGTGCCAGCAGTTGGGGGGCTAATTCACCCCTCCACTTT,CASSWGANSPLHF
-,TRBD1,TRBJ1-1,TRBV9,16,TGTGCCAGCAGCGTAGCTCCAGGGGGCGTCAACACTGGAGCTTTCTTT,CASSVAPGGVNTGAFF
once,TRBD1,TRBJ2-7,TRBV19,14,TGTGCCAGTAGTAAGGGACAGGGTGTCTACGAGCAGTACTTC,CASSKGQGVYEQYF
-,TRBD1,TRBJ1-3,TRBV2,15,TGTGCCAGCAGTGGTACAGGGGGCGCGGGAAACACCATATATTTT,CASSGTGGAGNTIYF
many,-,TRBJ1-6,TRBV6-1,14,TGTGCCAGCAGTGGACGGACCGATAATTCACCCCTCCACTTT,CASSGRTDNSPLHF
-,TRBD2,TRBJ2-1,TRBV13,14,TGTGCCAGCAGACGAGCGGGGAGGTACAATGAGCAGTTCTTC,CASRRAGRYNEQFF
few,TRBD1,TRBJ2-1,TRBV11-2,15,TGTGCCAGCAGCTTTTCAGGGGGCGAGGTTGTCGGTCAGTTCTTC,CASSFSGGEVVGQFF
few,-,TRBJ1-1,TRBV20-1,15,TGCAGTGCTTTGGACAGTTTGGTTGTAAACACTGAAGCTTTCTTT,CSALDSLVVNTEAFF
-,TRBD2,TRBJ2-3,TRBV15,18,TGTGCCACCAGCAGAGACTCGGCGGGAGGGCCTAGCACAGATACGCAGTATTTT,CATSRDSAGGPSTDTQYF
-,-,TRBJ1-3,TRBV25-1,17,TGTGCCAGCAGCCGCAACCCGATCCAGGGTATTGGAAACACCATATATTTT,CASSRNPIQGIGNTIYF
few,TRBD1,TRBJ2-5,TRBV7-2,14,TGTGCCAGCAGCCGCAGGGACAGCGACGAGACCCAGTACTTC,CASSRRDSDETQYF
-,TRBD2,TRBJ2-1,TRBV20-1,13,TGCAGTTTCGAGACTAGCGTAACCAATGAGCAGTTCTTC,CSFETSVTNEQFF
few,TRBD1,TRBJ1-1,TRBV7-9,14,TGTGCCAGCAGCTTTTGGACAGGGGATTTTGAAGCTTTCTTT,CASSFWTGDFEAFF
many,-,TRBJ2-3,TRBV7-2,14,TGTGCCAGCAGGGGCCAGGGGTTTACAGATACGCAGTATTTT,CASRGQGFTDTQYF
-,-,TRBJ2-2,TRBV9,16,TGTGCCAGCAGCGTAGTATCCCAGGCGAACACCGGGGAGCCGTTTTTT,CASSVVSQANTGEPFF
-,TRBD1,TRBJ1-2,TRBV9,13,TGTGCCAGCCTCGGGACAGGGGACTATGGCTACACCTTC,CASLGTGDYGYTF
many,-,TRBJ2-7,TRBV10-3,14,TGTGCCATCAGTACCGAGACCCTCTCCTACGAGCAGTACTTC,CAISTETLSYEQYF
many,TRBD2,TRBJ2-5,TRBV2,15,TGTGCCAGCAGTGACGGCGCGGGGGACCAAGAGACCCAGTACTTC,CASSDGAGDQETQYF
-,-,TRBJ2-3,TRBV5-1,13,TGCGCCAGCAGCTCGTCTGGGACAGATACGCAGTATTTT,CASSSSGTDTQYF
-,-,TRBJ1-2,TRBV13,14,TGTGCCAGCAGCTTAGAGAGGGGAAACTATGGCTACACCTTC,CASSLERGNYGYTF
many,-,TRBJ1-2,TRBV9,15,TGTGCCAGCAGCGTAGATCCCAGGCCAAGAGACGGCTACACCTTC,CASSVDPRPRDGYTF
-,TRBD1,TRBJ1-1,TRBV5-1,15,TGCGCCAGCAGCGGTCGGACAGGGAGGGACACCGAAGCTTTCTTT,CASSGRTGRDTEAFF
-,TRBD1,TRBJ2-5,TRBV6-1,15,TGTGCCAGCAGCCCGCCCCGGGGTGGGACAGGGACCCAGTACTTC,CASSPPRGGTGTQYF
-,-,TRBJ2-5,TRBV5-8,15,TGTGCCAGCAGCTTGGATGGGGGGTTAGTGGAGACCCAGTACTTC,CASSLDGGLVETQYF
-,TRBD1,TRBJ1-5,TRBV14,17,TGTGCCAGCAGCCAAGGGACAGGGGGCAAACGCAATCAGCCCCAGCATTTT,CASSQGTGGKRNQPQHF
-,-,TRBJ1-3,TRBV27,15,TGTGCCAGCGCCCGGGAGTGGCCTGGAGGAAACACCATATATTTT,CASAREWPGGNTIYF
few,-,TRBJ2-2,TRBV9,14,TGTGCCAGCAGCGTAACCCCGAACACCGGGGAGCTGTTTTTT,CASSVTPNTGELFF
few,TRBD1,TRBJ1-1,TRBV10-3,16,TGTGCCAGCCATAATTGGCAGGGGACAGGGGACACTGAAGCTTTCTTT,CASHNWQGTGDTEAFF
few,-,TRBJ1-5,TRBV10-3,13,TGTGCCAGCAGTGAACGCAGGGTTCAGCCCCAGCATTTT,CASSERRVQPQHF
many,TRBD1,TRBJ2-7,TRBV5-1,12,TGCGCCAGCAGCGCGGACAGGTCTACGGGTTACTTC,CASSADRSTGYF
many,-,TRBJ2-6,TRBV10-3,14,TGTGCCACCCATGAGCCCTCTGGGGCCAACGTCCTGACTTTC,CATHEPSGANVLTF
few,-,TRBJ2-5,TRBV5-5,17,TGTGCCAGCAGCCAAGTTAAGTCAACGGGTCAGAGTGAGACCCAGTACTTC,CASSQVKSTGQSETQYF
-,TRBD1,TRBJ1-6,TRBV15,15,TGTGCCACCAGCGGGGGGGACAGGTCATCCTCACCCCCCCACTTC,CATSGGDRSSSPPHF
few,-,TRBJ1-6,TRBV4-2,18,TGTGCCAGCAGCCCCGACAGCAGCTATAGGTCCTATAATTCACCCCTCCACTTT,CASSPDSSYRSYNSPLHF
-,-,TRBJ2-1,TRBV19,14,TGTGCCAGTAGTATGGACTATCCCTACAATGAGCAGTCCTTC,CASSMDYPYNEQSF
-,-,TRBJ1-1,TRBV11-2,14,TGTGCCAGCAGCTTAGGGCTGACGAACACTGAAGCTTTCTTT,CASSLGLTNTEAFF
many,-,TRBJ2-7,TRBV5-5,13,TGTGCCAGCAGCCCGCTCCAGAAGTACGAGCAGTACTTC,CASSPLQKYEQYF
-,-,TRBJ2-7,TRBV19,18,TGTGTCAGTAGTATAGCGGCAGCCGTATTACCATTCTCCTACGAGCAGTACTTC,CVSSIAAAVLPFSYEQYF
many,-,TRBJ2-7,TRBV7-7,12,TGTGCTAGCAGCTTTTTCCCGGACGAGCAGTACTTC,CASSFFPDEQYF